This TCR beta chain was obtained from a study of blood T cell repertoires in COVID-19. Study in general: Acute-phase and convalescent COVID-19 samples originated in the United States, Italy and Spain. From T cells, B-cell-depleted T cells, or PBMCs came the material, which was cDNA or gDNA.

Per the original methods: Estimation of nucleated cell counts relied on the amplification of reference gene primers. Assay used: immunoSEQ multiplex PCR; TCRdb lists only in-frame clones, some missing. The DNA was the basis for D and trimming; V, J and clone size are from that table. This sample has about 200,000 clones, with roughly 84% found just once. This CDR3 has 14 residues. Trimming cost V 2 bases and J 5 bases, with 12 bases left between them. Germline V CDR1 and CDR2: MNHEY, SVGAGI. This receptor was taken from a human donor in a cohort sampled during active COVID-19. This sequence joins TRBV6-5 and TRBJ2-5; D perhaps matches TRBD1 (5 bases). Sample: peripheral blood. CDR3 in amino acids: CASSYTQAVETQYF. Here the CDR3 DNA reads TGTGCCAGCAGTTACACACAGGCGGTGGAGACCCAGTACTTC.